One sample yielded the 11 T cell receptor beta chains listed below, sequenced in a study of blood T cell repertoires in COVID-19. TCRdb's copy holds only in-frame clones and misses some; the assay was immunoSEQ multiplex PCR. The sample holds 68,000 or so clones; over 60% are singletons and the top ten take under 30%. The sequenced sample was peripheral blood. These receptors all come from a human donor in a cohort sampled during active COVID-19.

The chain uses TRBV2 and TRBJ1-4; TRBD1 aligns across 7 bases. Per germline, CDR1 SNHLY and CDR2 FYNNEI. The CDR3 is 17 amino acids. V trimming: 0 bases; J trimming: 8 bases; junction bases outside the gene matches: 12. For the CDR3, the DNA is TGTGCCAGCAGTGAAGCGCTTGTAGGACAGGAGGGAGAAAAACTGTTTTTT. Encoded protein: CASSEALVGQEGEKLFF.

V and J are TRBV7-9 and TRBJ1-2; TRBD1 matches 7 bases. V gave up 1 base and J gave up 4 bases; unmatched junction bases: 3. This CDR3 comprises 14 residues. Looked up from germline, CDR1 is SEHNR and CDR2 is FQNEAQ (reference sequence). The DNA of the CDR3 is TGTGCCAGCAGCTTAGTGGGGGACAGCTATGGCTACACCTTC. This sequence encodes CASSLVGDSYGYTF.

This clone was picked up one time. V usage is TRBV2 and J usage is TRBJ2-3; 9 bases align to TRBD2. The V and J ends lost 8 bases and 4 bases, in that order; junction bases with no gene match: 10. The CDR3 runs to 15 residues. Germline V gene lookup returns CDR1 SNHLY and CDR2 FYNNEI. CDR3: CASRAVLAGSDTQYF. The CDR3, as DNA: TGTGCCAGCCGCGCCGTTCTAGCGGGATCAGATACGCAGTATTTT.

This clone was observed a few times. The V and J genes are TRBV28 and TRBJ1-6, with 9 bases fitting TRBD1. Trimming took 10 bases from V and 7 from J; bases not matched to a gene: 8. There are 14 residues in the CDR3. Germline V lookup: CDR1 MDHEN, CDR2 SYDVKM. The CDR3 sequence is CATRTGEANSPLHF. The CDR3 DNA reads TGTGCCACCAGGACAGGGGAGGCCAATTCACCCCTCCACTTT. The entire variable domain, with the rest obtained from reference TRBV28 and TRBJ1-6, is as follows: DVKVTQSSRYLVKRTGEKVFLECVQDMDHENMFWYRQDPGLGLRLIYFSYDVKMKEKGDIPEGYSVSREKKERFSLILESASTNQTSMYLCATRTGEANSPLHFGNGTRLTVT.

The CDR3: CASSPGLGGYTF. In nucleotides, the CDR3 is TGTGCCAGCAGCCCGGGACTTGGTGGCTACACCTTC. The J gene is TRBJ1-2, the V gene TRBV5-6, with D maybe TRBD1 (5 bases). Germline V lookup: CDR1 SGHDT, CDR2 YYEEEE. Trimming removed 4 bases at V and 7 bases at J, with 11 bases between. The CDR3 contains 12 residues.

This chain joins TRBV27 and TRBJ1-6, with 11 bases fitting TRBD1. V gave up 5 bases and J gave up 2 bases; unmatched junction bases: 2. The CDR3 totals 16 residues. Germline lookup yields CDR1 MNHEY and CDR2 SMNVEV (reference sequence). The CDR3 DNA reads TGTGCCAGCAGTCTGGGACAGGGGGCCTATAATTCACCCCTCCACTTT. This gives the protein CASSLGQGAYNSPLHF.

This clone was picked up one time. The CDR3, as DNA: TGCAGTGCTAGTGGGACTAGCGGGAGGCGCGAGACCCAGTACTTC. Translating gives CSASGTSGRRETQYF. The chain links TRBV20-1 to TRBJ2-5; TRBD2 matches at 15 bases. V lost 3 bases, J lost 5 bases, and 4 bases stayed unmatched. The germline V gene encodes CDR1 DFQATT and CDR2 SNEGSKA (reference sequence). The CDR3 runs to 15 residues.

CDR3 loop: CASSLSTVYEQYF. The DNA for the CDR3 is TGTGCCAGCAGTTTATCGACAGTATACGAGCAGTACTTC. The chain combines TRBV28 with TRBJ2-7; maybe TRBD1 (5 bases). This CDR3 region has 13 residues. Per germline, CDR1 MDHEN and CDR2 SYDVKM. V gave up 1 base and J gave up 4 bases, with 8 bases separating them.

The genes are TRBV16 and TRBJ1-5; D unresolved. Germline values: CDR1 KGHSY, CDR2 FQNENV. The CDR3 totals 14 residues. The ends were cut back, 0 bases at V and 4 bases at J, with 7 bases in the middle. Written as DNA, the CDR3 is TGTGCCAGCAGCCAATCGGCAGGAAATCAGCCCCAGCATTTT. It yields the protein CASSQSAGNQPQHF.

The gene calls are TRBV9 and TRBJ2-7, with a weak D call TRBD1 (5 bases). The V gene's germline CDR1 is SGDLS and CDR2 YYNGEE. The V and J ends lost 0 bases and 2 bases respectively, with 12 bases between them. This CDR3 has 15 amino acids. This CDR3 reads CASSVGQGRTYEQYF. Here the CDR3 DNA reads TGTGCCAGCAGCGTAGGTCAGGGTAGGACCTACGAGCAGTACTTC.

This clone occurred a few times. The chain combines TRBV2 with TRBJ1-1; tentative D call: TRBD1 (5 bases). The CDR3 is 14 residues long. V was clipped by 4 bases and J by 1 base, with 10 bases between them. Germline assignment: CDR1 SNHLY and CDR2 FYNNEI. DNA of the CDR3: TGTGCCAGCAGTGTGCGGCAGGGGAACACTGAAGCTTTCTTT. Translating gives CASSVRQGNTEAFF. Full variable domain (rest looked up from reference TRBV2 and TRBJ1-1): EPEVTQTPSHQVTQMGQEVILRCVPISNHLYFYWYRQILGQKVEFLVSFYNNEISEKSEIFDDQFSVERPDGSNFTLKIRSTKLEDSAMYFCASSVRQGNTEAFFGQGTRLTVV.